Listed here are 21 T cell receptor beta chains from one sample, sequenced in a study of vaccination and CD4 T cells after COVID-19. TCRdb passed the PCR reads through MiXCR, listing each CDR3 protein once. The table shows around 20,000 distinct CDR3 sequences, with roughly 62% occurring only once. The material was CD4+ T cells from blood, obtained after SARS-CoV-2 vaccination. These receptors were collected from a human donor who had recovered from COVID-19.

V gene TRBV27 combines with J gene TRBJ2-5; D possibly uses TRBD1 or TRBD2 (6 bases each). The CDR3 is 14 amino acids. V was cut by 6 bases and J by 1 base, with 12 bases left in between. Germline assignment: CDR1 MNHEY and CDR2 SMNVEV (reference sequence). The CDR3 region is CASRSGARQETQYF. In DNA form, the CDR3 reads TGTGCCAGCAGGTCGGGGGCCCGCCAAGAGACCCAGTACTTC.

The chain recombines TRBV5-1 with TRBJ1-6, with D hard to call. Germline CDR1 reads SGHRS; CDR2 reads YFSETQ. This CDR3 region has 15 residues. The germline V and J ends were trimmed by 4 bases and 14 bases, with 22 bases remaining between them. CDR3 bases: TGCGCCAGCAGCCCTGGGCCGGTCGAACCGGGGTCCCTCCACTTT. Its translation is CASSPGPVEPGSLHF.

V is TRBV6-5 and J is TRBJ2-3; D might be TRBD1 (5 bases). The germline V and J ends were trimmed by 2 bases and 5 bases, with 11 bases remaining between them. The CDR3 sequence is 14 residues long. CDR1 and CDR2 from the germline V gene are MNHEY and SVGAGI. CDR3 DNA: TGTGCCAGCAGTTACGACTTAAGGGGAGATACGCAGTATTTT. It specifies CASSYDLRGDTQYF.

This clonotype was seen more than once but under ten times. The chain is built from TRBV6-1 and TRBJ2-5; D remains ambiguous. Germline CDR1 is MNHNS and CDR2 is SASEGT. Trimming took 6 bases from V and 2 from J, leaving 7 bases between them. The CDR3 extends over 12 amino acids. The CDR3 DNA is TGTGCCAGCAGGGCTATGCAAGAGACCCAGTACTTC. Its protein product is CASRAMQETQYF.

V usage is TRBV19 and J usage is TRBJ2-5; D gene ambiguous. The CDR3 runs 14 residues. Germline V lookup: CDR1 LNHDA, CDR2 SQIVND (reference sequence). Between the trimmed V and J ends, which lost 3 bases and 5 bases, there was a span of 13 bases. The CDR3 DNA follows: TGTGCCAGTAGTATGCGGAGCTCCTGGGAGACCCAGTACTTC. Translated: CASSMRSSWETQYF. Full variable domain (outside the CDR3, taken from reference TRBV19 and TRBJ2-5): DGGITQSPKYLFRKEGQNVTLSCEQNLNHDAMYWYRQDPGQGLRLIYYSQIVNDFQKGDIAEGYSVSREKKESFPLTVTSAQKNPTAFYLCASSMRSSWETQYFGPGTRLLVL.

This rearrangement joins TRBV7-9 to TRBJ2-1; no clear D. The CDR3 length is 13 residues. The V gene lost 3 bases and the J gene lost 9 bases, with 12 bases spanning the gap. Germline lookup yields CDR1 SEHNR and CDR2 FQNEAQ (reference sequence). The CDR3 DNA reads TGTGCCAGCAGCTTGATTTCGGGCGGTGAGCAGTTCTTC. It codes for CASSLISGGEQFF.

The chain uses TRBV20-1 and TRBJ2-2, with a tentative D call TRBD2 (6 bases). The CDR3 is 12 amino acids. Germline values: CDR1 DFQATT, CDR2 SNEGSKA (reference sequence). CDR3 sequence: CRGDSDTGELFF. The CDR3 coding sequence is TGCAGGGGGGACTCTGACACCGGGGAGCTGTTTTTT.

The chain couples TRBV11-2 to TRBJ2-2, with 8 bases lining up with TRBD2. The V gene's germline CDR1 is SGHAT and CDR2 FQNNGV. J was trimmed by 0 bases and V by 4 bases; bases with no gene match: 1. The CDR3 sequence is 15 residues long. The CDR3 protein is CASSSGLANTGELFF. As DNA, the CDR3 is TGTGCCAGCAGCTCGGGACTAGCGAACACCGGGGAGCTGTTTTTT. Full variable domain (remainder filled in from reference TRBV11-2 and TRBJ2-2): EAGVAQSPRYKIIEKRQSVAFWCNPISGHATLYWYQQILGQGPKLLIQFQNNGVVDDSQLPKDRFSAERLKGVDSTLKIQPAKLEDSAVYLCASSSGLANTGELFFGEGSRLTVL.

The chain is built from TRBV20-1 and TRBJ2-4; no reliable D call. Trimming removed 0 bases from V and 7 bases from J, with 7 bases in between. This CDR3 spans 12 amino acids. Germline V gene sequence: CDR1 DFQATT, CDR2 SNEGSKA (reference sequence). Here the CDR3 reads CSAREGGNIQYF. CDR3 nucleotides: TGCAGTGCTAGAGAGGGTGGGAACATTCAGTACTTC.

This clonotype was found once. The chain has TRBV3-1 and TRBJ2-7, with D perhaps TRBD2 (6 bases). V was cut by 6 bases and J by 5 bases, with 8 bases left in between. Germline values: CDR1 LGHDT, CDR2 YNNKEL (reference sequence). There are 11 residues in the CDR3. The CDR3 coding sequence is TGTGCCAGCAGTCGCGGGGACGAGCAGTACTTC. It translates to CASSRGDEQYF.

The chain is built from TRBV12-3 or TRBV12-4 and TRBJ1-4; 12 nucleotides align to TRBD1. The trim removed 6 bases at V and 6 bases at J, leaving 14 bases unmatched. This CDR3 has 18 amino acids. The CDR3 bases are TGTGCCAGCAGCCGGCGGGACAGGGGGCTCTTGAGGGATGAAAAACTGTTTTTT. Protein product: CASSRRDRGLLRDEKLFF.

This rearrangement joins TRBV6-1 to TRBJ2-5, with D perhaps given as TRBD1 or TRBD2 (5 bases each). The V gene's germline CDR1 is MNHNS and CDR2 SASEGT. The germline V and J ends were trimmed by 8 bases and 1 base, with 20 bases remaining between them. This CDR3 contains 16 residues. The CDR3 DNA follows: TGTGCCAGCGGGGGAACAAACAGGATTGGCCAAGAGACCCAGTACTTC. Its protein is CASGGTNRIGQETQYF.

This clonotype was counted only a few times. The chain links TRBV15 to TRBJ2-5, with D hard to call. This CDR3 is 13 amino acids long. Germline-derived CDR1 and CDR2 are LNHNV and YYDKDF (reference sequence). V was pared by 5 bases and J by 0 bases, with 7 bases between. The CDR3 is CATSVGYQETQYF. The DNA of the CDR3 is TGTGCCACCAGCGTCGGGTACCAAGAGACCCAGTACTTC.

The chain recombines TRBV6-5 with TRBJ2-1; 11 positions match TRBD1. The end of the DNA fits TRBJ2-7 better, so the J call may be wrong. The CDR3 runs 15 residues. The germline CDR1 and CDR2 sequences are MNHEY and SVGAGI. CDR3 loop: CASSYYGTGGYEQYF. Here the CDR3 DNA reads TGTGCCAGCAGTTACTACGGGACAGGGGGCTACGAGCAGTACTTC.

The J gene is TRBJ2-3, the V gene TRBV25-1; 7 bases are shared with TRBD2. Germline CDR1 is MGHDK and CDR2 is SYGVNS. The length of the CDR3 is 13 residues. Losses at the gene ends were 1 base for V and 14 bases for J; bases not matched to a gene: 9. Written as DNA, the CDR3 is TGTGCCAGCAGTGAATTTTTGGCGGGAGAGAGGTATTTT. Protein product: CASSEFLAGERYF.

V and J are TRBV19 and TRBJ2-3, with D possibly TRBD1 on 6 matching bases. Germline V gene data show CDR1 as LNHDA and CDR2 as SQIVND (reference sequence). V was clipped by 6 bases and J by 2 bases, with 12 bases between them. CDR3 length: 14 amino acids. The CDR3 DNA reads as TGTGCCAGTAGGATGGGACACAACACAGATACGCAGTATTTT. The encoded protein is CASRMGHNTDTQYF.

This clonotype appeared a few times. The chain is built from TRBV20-1 and TRBJ1-1; D gene ambiguous. From germline, CDR1 is DFQATT and CDR2 SNEGSKA (reference sequence). Trimming cost V 4 bases and J 7 bases, with 13 bases left between them. The CDR3 totals 12 residues. The CDR3 protein is CSANGVTSEAFF. The CDR3 region has the DNA TGCAGTGCTAACGGGGTTACGAGTGAAGCTTTCTTT.

V is TRBV20-1 and J is TRBJ2-1; D is ambiguous. Trimming shortened V by 0 bases and J by 2 bases, and 8 bases separated the two germline ends. CDR1 and CDR2 from the germline V gene are DFQATT and SNEGSKA (reference sequence). The CDR3 loop spans 14 amino acids. The CDR3, as DNA: TGCAGTGCTAGAGATGCGGCTGCCTACAATGAGCAGTTCTTC. As protein: CSARDAAAYNEQFF.

The gene calls are TRBV7-6 and TRBJ2-2; D uncertain. CDR3 length: 14 amino acids. Germline loops: CDR1 SGHVS, CDR2 FNYEAQ. V lost 3 bases and J 0 bases, leaving 5 bases between the germline ends. In DNA, the CDR3 is TGTGCCAGCAGCTTTTCAACGAACACCGGGGAGCTGTTTTTT. Protein sequence: CASSFSTNTGELFF.

This chain links TRBV30 with TRBJ1-5; D not certain. Germline V lookup: CDR1 GTSNPN, CDR2 SVGIG (reference sequence). V gave up 0 bases and J gave up 2 bases, with 8 bases separating them. The CDR3 consists of 14 residues. CDR3 sequence: CAWSVDGGNQPQHF. The CDR3 DNA reads TGTGCCTGGAGTGTCGATGGAGGCAATCAGCCCCAGCATTTT.

The chain recombines TRBV2 with TRBJ2-3, with D uncertain. This CDR3 contains 14 residues. The V end was cut by 7 bases, the J end by 0 bases, with 11 bases between. Looked up from germline, CDR1 is SNHLY and CDR2 is FYNNEI. The DNA of the CDR3 is TGTGCCAGCAATCTCCAGTCTAGCACAGATACGCAGTATTTT. This gives the protein CASNLQSSTDTQYF.